The 25 T cell receptor beta chains reported below all come from one sample, sequenced in a study of T cell responses to AZD1222 COVID-19 vaccine. Here immunoSEQ multiplex PCR was the method, and the copy in TCRdb shows in-frame clones only, minus some. The sample holds 120,000 or so clones, 87% seen once. The source was peripheral blood, collected on day 0 of AZD1222 vaccination. The receptors originated from an adult in good health.

This clone was detected once. The genes are TRBV10-3 and TRBJ2-3, with 10 bases that match TRBD1. CDR1 is ENHRY and CDR2 is SYGVKD in the germline V gene. CDR3 length: 14 residues. V shed 8 bases and J 6 bases; nucleotides not matched to a gene: 8. CDR3 residues: CAIGGTGVTDTQYF. CDR3 bases: TGTGCCATCGGCGGGACAGGGGTCACGGATACGCAGTATTTT.

The CDR3 DNA follows: TGCGCCAGCAGCTTGGGGTCGGCGGGAAAAAACACTGAAGCTTTCTTT. Translated: CASSLGSAGKNTEAFF. The V call is TRBV5-1, the J call TRBJ1-1, with D unresolved. Trimming took off 0 bases at V and 2 bases at J, with 14 bases between the two ends. Germline V lookup: CDR1 SGHRS, CDR2 YFSETQ. The CDR3 is made up of 16 amino acids. Filled out from reference TRBV5-1 and TRBJ1-1, the complete variable domain reads KAGVTQTPRYLIKTRGQQVTLSCSPISGHRSVSWYQQTPGQGLQFLFEYFSETQRNKGNFPGRFSGRQFSNSRSEMNVSTLELGDSALYLCASSLGSAGKNTEAFFGQGTRLTVV.

This clone appeared a single time. The genes are TRBV7-9 and TRBJ1-2; 7 positions agree with TRBD1. Trimming took 0 bases from V and 4 from J; bases not matched to a gene: 2. This CDR3 comprises 14 residues. CDR1 and CDR2 from the germline V gene are SEHNR and FQNEAQ (reference sequence). The CDR3 loop is CASSLAGTAYGYTF. The CDR3 region has the DNA TGTGCCAGCAGCTTAGCCGGGACAGCCTATGGCTACACCTTC.

Here the CDR3 reads CASTRDFLNREQFF. CDR3 DNA sequence: TGTGCCAGCACCCGGGACTTTCTCAATAGGGAGCAGTTCTTC. The gene calls are TRBV14 and TRBJ2-1, with D maybe TRBD2 (6 bases). V was shortened by 7 bases and J by 10 bases, with 20 bases between the two germline ends. This CDR3 region has 14 residues. The germline V gene encodes CDR1 SGHDN and CDR2 FVKESK.

The CDR3 protein is CASSLSPVNQPQHF. CDR3 bases: TGTGCCAGCAGCTTGTCGCCAGTTAATCAGCCCCAGCATTTT. The chain uses TRBV5-5 and TRBJ1-5; D is uncertain. The CDR3 length is 14 residues. V was trimmed by 1 base and J by 4 bases, leaving 9 bases between them. Germline loops: CDR1 SGHKS, CDR2 YYEKEE (reference sequence).

The V and J genes are TRBV7-2 and TRBJ2-7; unclear D gene. The CDR3 runs to 13 residues. The V end was cut by 7 bases, the J end by 5 bases, with 15 bases between. CDR1 is SGHTA, CDR2 FQGNSA, per germline. The DNA of the CDR3 is TGTGCCAGCACCTTCAGGTCGGTCCACGAGCAGTACTTC. Its protein is CASTFRSVHEQYF.

This clone was counted once. The J gene is TRBJ1-2, the V gene TRBV28; D may be TRBD1 (5 bases). The V end was cut by 11 bases, the J end by 6 bases, with 22 bases between. The CDR3 loop spans 14 amino acids. Germline V gives CDR1 MDHEN, CDR2 SYDVKM. Written as DNA, the CDR3 is TGTGCCGTCCGCCCGGGACGGCCAGTAGATGGCTACACCTTC. Protein product: CAVRPGRPVDGYTF.

The chain links TRBV3-1 (or the pseudogene TRBV3-2) to TRBJ1-1; 7 nucleotides line up with TRBD1. From germline, CDR1 is LGHDT and CDR2 YNNKEL (reference sequence). CDR3 length equals 13 residues. V lost 8 bases to trimming and J lost 6 bases; unmatched junction nucleotides: 9. Written as DNA, the CDR3 is TGTGCCAGCCACAGGGGAAGAGACTCTGAAGCTTTCTTT. It codes for CASHRGRDSEAFF.

CDR3 sequence reads: CASSARRGGPGNEKLFF. In DNA, the CDR3 is TGTGCCAGCAGTGCCCGGCGGGGGGGGCCGGGGAATGAAAAACTGTTTTTT. The chain carries TRBV27 and TRBJ1-4; TRBD1 might be the D (6 bases). Per the germline V gene, CDR1 is MNHEY and CDR2 is SMNVEV (reference sequence). The CDR3 consists of 17 residues. V shed 5 bases and J shed 5 bases, with 21 bases lying between them.

CDR3 region: CASSLPSTEDTEAFF. CDR3 DNA sequence: TGTGCCAGCAGTTTACCCTCGACGGAGGACACTGAAGCTTTCTTT. The chain is built from TRBV27 and TRBJ1-1, with D hard to call. The V end lost 2 bases, the J end lost 3 bases, and 13 bases lay between the germline ends. CDR1 MNHEY and CDR2 SMNVEV come from the germline V gene (reference sequence). This CDR3 is built from 15 residues.

This clone was counted a few times. Other nucleotide sequences in the sample specify the same CDR3. The gene calls are TRBV11-2 and TRBJ1-5; D is uncertain. The CDR3 consists of 14 residues. CDR1 and CDR2 from the germline V gene are SGHAT and FQNNGV. V was pared by 0 bases and J by 4 bases, with 7 bases between. The CDR3 coding sequence is TGTGCCAGCAGCTTAGAACCCGAAAATCAGCCCCAGCATTTT. Its translation: CASSLEPENQPQHF.

The rearrangement uses TRBV7-2 and TRBJ2-3; D not resolved. Per the germline V gene, CDR1 is SGHTA and CDR2 is FQGNSA. The CDR3 loop spans 15 amino acids. The ends were cut back, 2 bases at V and 4 bases at J, with 13 bases in the middle. In nucleotides, the CDR3 is TGTGCCAGCAGCTTAAAAATGGCTCTGGCAGATACGCAGTATTTT. This translates into CASSLKMALADTQYF.

This chain joins TRBV6-6 and TRBJ1-5; 9 bases map to TRBD1. Germline V gene lookup returns CDR1 MNHNY and CDR2 SVGAGI (reference sequence). Unmatched junction bases numbered 11, after V lost 7 bases and J lost 4 bases. This CDR3 is built from 16 residues. The chain's CDR3 is CASTFRTGDRNQPQHF. The CDR3 nucleotides read TGTGCCAGCACATTCAGGACAGGGGATAGGAATCAGCCCCAGCATTTT.

Only one count was recorded for this clone. The rearrangement links TRBV12-2 to TRBJ1-4; the table's D call, TRBD1, has no DNA check behind it. TRBV12-2 is described as a pseudogene. The CDR3 covers 16 residues. CDR3 sequence reads: CASRLVRDRGNKKLFF. The CDR3 DNA is TGTGCAAGTCGCTTAGTTCGGGACAGGGGAAATAAAAAACTGTTTTTT.

This chain connects TRBV7-9 to TRBJ2-2; D ambiguous. Trimming left V 5 bases short and J 7 bases short, with 8 bases between. Germline V gene lookup returns CDR1 SEHNR and CDR2 FQNEAQ (reference sequence). CDR3 length equals 12 residues. The CDR3: CASSPWDGELFF. DNA of the CDR3: TGTGCCAGCAGCCCCTGGGACGGGGAGCTGTTTTTT.

About this clone itself: One end of the junction does not line up with germline, which may come from a read error. This sequence joins TRBV28 and TRBJ2-1; 7 nucleotides line up with TRBD1. Germline V CDR1 and CDR2: MDHEN, SYDVKM. The CDR3 spans 16 residues. In nucleotides, the CDR3 is TGTGCCAGCAGTACTCCCGGGACAGTTTTGCCCAATGGGCAGTTCTTC. It yields the protein CASSTPGTVLPNGQFF.

J is TRBJ1-4 and V is TRBV2, with unresolved D. The germline V gene encodes CDR1 SNHLY and CDR2 FYNNEI. V lost 3 bases and J lost 5, with 10 bases in between. CDR3 size: 14 residues. The chain's CDR3 is CASSDVTTNEKLFF. The CDR3 bases are TGTGCCAGCAGTGACGTGACTACCAATGAAAAACTGTTTTTT.

The V gene is TRBV28, the J gene TRBJ1-6, with TRBD1 as a possible D gene (5 bases). Trimming took 3 bases from V and 8 from J, leaving 11 bases between them. This CDR3 has 14 residues. Germline lookup yields CDR1 MDHEN and CDR2 SYDVKM. The CDR3 loop reads CASSLKGTYSPLHF. CDR3 in DNA: TGTGCCAGCAGTTTGAAGGGGACGTATTCACCCCTCCACTTT.

A single count supports this clone. This sequence joins TRBV29-1 and TRBJ2-1; 12 nucleotides agree with TRBD2. CDR1 is SQVTM and CDR2 is ANQGSEA in the germline V gene. This CDR3 is 21 amino acids long. J gave up 4 bases and V 5 bases, and 24 bases lay outside the gene matches. The CDR3 sequence: CSVITGKGATSGGSVYNEQFF. CDR3 coding DNA: TGCAGCGTTATAACAGGGAAAGGGGCGACTAGCGGGGGATCCGTTTACAATGAGCAGTTCTTC.

The chain uses TRBV12-3 or TRBV12-4 and TRBJ1-3; D uncertain. The V end was cut by 6 bases, the J end by 2 bases, with 2 bases between. The CDR3 spans 11 residues. The chain's CDR3 is CASRPGNTIYF. The CDR3 DNA is TGTGCCAGCAGGCCTGGAAACACCATATATTTT.

This sequence joins TRBV28 and TRBJ1-5; D is uncertain. CDR3 length: 13 amino acids. From germline, CDR1 is MDHEN and CDR2 SYDVKM. V was shortened by 10 bases and J by 7 bases, with 17 bases between the two germline ends. The CDR3 spells CATQGREGQPQHF. In DNA form, the CDR3 reads TGTGCCACCCAAGGTCGGGAAGGGCAGCCCCAGCATTTT.

The chain employs TRBV18 and TRBJ2-5; D ambiguous. Trimming removed 0 bases at V and 1 base at J, with 6 bases between. Germline CDR1 is KGHSH and CDR2 is LQKENI. CDR3 length: 14 residues. CDR3 loop: CASSPPAGQETQYF. The CDR3 region has the DNA TGTGCCAGCTCACCACCGGCAGGCCAAGAGACCCAGTACTTC.

The chain joins TRBV20-1 to TRBJ1-5, with no clear D. CDR1 is DFQATT, CDR2 SNEGSKA, per germline (reference sequence). This CDR3 comprises 16 residues. The germline V and J ends were trimmed by 3 bases and 2 bases, with 17 bases remaining between them. The DNA of the CDR3 is TGCAGTGCTAGTGGGTCGGGGAAAAGTGGCAATCAGCCCCAGCATTTT. This encodes CSASGSGKSGNQPQHF.

The gene calls are TRBV29-1 and TRBJ2-3; 7 nucleotides align to TRBD1. V shed 4 bases and J 1 base; nucleotides not matched to a gene: 11. Germline V gives CDR1 SQVTM, CDR2 ANQGSEA. CDR3 length equals 16 residues. In nucleotides, the CDR3 is TGCAGCGTTGTAGGGGGCGACCTGGGGGGCACAGATACGCAGTATTTT. This gives the protein CSVVGGDLGGTDTQYF.

The V gene is TRBV25-1, the J gene TRBJ2-7; no clear D. This CDR3 has 12 amino acids. Deletions cut 1 base from V and 5 bases from J, with 6 bases between. CDR1 is MGHDK and CDR2 is SYGVNS in the germline V gene. This CDR3 is CASSESWHEQYF. CDR3 in DNA: TGTGCCAGCAGTGAATCGTGGCACGAGCAGTACTTC.